This T cell receptor beta chain is from a study of beta chain features in type 1 diabetes. Study-level findings and limits: VDJ junctions in type 1 diabetes patients carried more deletions and fewer insertions. For Type 1 diabetes patients, all four CD4+ subsets carried TCRB CDR3s that were moderately but significantly shorter.

All of the isolated RNA was reverse transcribed, so expressed TCRB transcripts were sequenced. Here immunoSEQ multiplex PCR was the method, and the copy in TCRdb shows in-frame clones only, minus some. The top ten hold 0.017% of the sample, which has 250,000 to 300,000 clones, roughly an eighth seen once. Researchers reported sorting CD4+ naive, central memory, regulatory and stem cell-like memory cells via CD45RO/CCR7/CD25/CD127/CD95/CD27. With regard to this clone: Antigen: not known.

The CDR3 totals 16 residues. Trimming removed 6 bases from V and 4 bases from J, with 22 bases in between. CDR1 is SQVTM, CDR2 ANQGSEA, per germline. The sequence derives from a man younger than 40 with type 1 diabetes. Sequenced: naive CD4+ T cells from blood. The rearrangement joins TRBV29-1 to TRBJ2-1; TRBD1 is a possible D gene (6 bases). CDR3: CSVLPRTDISYNEQFF. CDR3 nucleotides: TGCAGCGTCCTCCCCCGGACAGACATAAGTTACAATGAGCAGTTCTTC.